Below are 14 T cell receptor beta chains sequenced from a single sample in a study of blood T cell repertoires in COVID-19. Data came from immunoSEQ multiplex PCR; TCRdb stores just in-frame clones and leaves some out. The sample carries over 90,000 clones, 60% to 80% recorded once. The specimen was peripheral blood. The receptors derive from a man aged 60 to 75 with active or convalescent COVID-19.

V usage is TRBV25-1 and J usage is TRBJ2-2, with D uncertain. CDR3 length: 16 residues. V lost 5 bases, J lost 0 bases, and 13 bases lay in between. Germline CDR1 reads MGHDK; CDR2 reads SYGVNS. DNA of the CDR3: TGTGCCAGCAGTACCCACAGTGGCGCGAACACCGGGGAGCTGTTTTTT. Translated: CASSTHSGANTGELFF.

The rearrangement joins TRBV4-1 to TRBJ2-1, with D tentatively TRBD1 (6 bases). V gave up 6 bases and J gave up 1 base, with 10 bases separating them. The germline V gene encodes CDR1 MGHRA and CDR2 YSYEKL. The CDR3 spans 14 residues. The CDR3 coding sequence is TGCGCCAGCAGTCCAGGGGTATCCTACAATGAGCAGTTCTTC. This encodes CASSPGVSYNEQFF.

This chain uses TRBV9 with TRBJ2-1; D may be TRBD1 (5 bases). This CDR3 spans 14 amino acids. V lost 4 bases to trimming and J lost 7 bases, with 15 bases between them. Germline CDR1 reads SGDLS; CDR2 reads YYNGEE. The CDR3 protein is CASSPAQGANEQFF. The DNA of the CDR3 is TGTGCCAGCAGCCCCGCCCAAGGGGCTAATGAGCAGTTCTTC.

The rearrangement joins TRBV3-1 (or the pseudogene TRBV3-2) to TRBJ2-4; weak D call: TRBD2 (6 bases). Trimming stripped 3 bases from V and 8 bases from J, with 17 bases between. CDR1 is LGHDT and CDR2 is YNNKEL in the germline V gene (reference sequence). CDR3 length: 15 amino acids. CDR3: CASSQVATRNDIQYF. The CDR3 DNA reads as TGTGCCAGCAGCCAGGTAGCGACTAGAAATGACATTCAGTACTTC.

DNA for the CDR3: TGCGCCAGCAGCTCCTTAACGGGAGGGTCCACAGATACGCAGTATTTT. As protein: CASSSLTGGSTDTQYF. This chain connects TRBV5-1 to TRBJ2-3; TRBD2 matches at 8 bases. The CDR3 is 16 amino acids. V lost 3 bases to trimming and J lost 2 bases; unmatched junction nucleotides: 8. The germline CDR1 and CDR2 sequences are SGHRS and YFSETQ.

This chain links TRBV7-8 with TRBJ2-2, with D perhaps TRBD2 (6 bases). This CDR3 is built from 15 residues. From germline, CDR1 is SGHVS and CDR2 FQNEAQ. With 5 bases removed from V and 3 bases from J, the gap between germline ends came to 13 bases. The CDR3 protein is CASSQGLMYTGELFF. The CDR3, as DNA: TGTGCCAGCAGCCAGGGACTTATGTACACCGGGGAGCTGTTTTTT. Full variable domain (remainder filled in from reference TRBV7-8 and TRBJ2-2): GAGVSQSPRYKVAKRGQDVALRCDPISGHVSLFWYQQALGQGPEFLTYFQNEAQLDKSGLPSDRFFAERPEGSVSTLKIQRTQQEDSAVYLCASSQGLMYTGELFFGEGSRLTVL.

The rearrangement links TRBV21-1 to TRBJ2-5; the DNA was not used to check the table's D call, TRBD1. TRBV21-1 is deemed a pseudogene. This CDR3 comprises 16 residues. The CDR3 is CASSKATGWGLETQYF. Written as DNA, the CDR3 is TGTGCCAGCAGCAAAGCAACAGGGTGGGGCCTAGAGACCCAGTACTTC.

This clone was seen more than once but under ten times. V and J are TRBV19 and TRBJ1-2, with 8 positions matching TRBD1. Germline lookup yields CDR1 LNHDA and CDR2 SQIVND (reference sequence). The ends lost 6 bases at V and 8 bases at J; junction bases unmatched: 2. This CDR3 has 11 amino acids. The CDR3 nucleotides read TGTGCCAGTAGGGGGACAGGCGGCTACACCTTC. This codes for CASRGTGGYTF. The full variable domain, completed using reference TRBV19 and TRBJ1-2, is DGGITQSPKYLFRKEGQNVTLSCEQNLNHDAMYWYRQDPGQGLRLIYYSQIVNDFQKGDIAEGYSVSREKKESFPLTVTSAQKNPTAFYLCASRGTGGYTFGSGTRLTVV.

The CDR3 spells CASSSQTSGAYTDTQYF. The CDR3 DNA reads as TGCGCCAGCAGCTCCCAGACTAGCGGGGCATACACAGATACGCAGTATTTT. V and J are TRBV5-1 and TRBJ2-3; 11 nucleotides agree with TRBD2. V shed 3 bases and J 2 bases; nucleotides not matched to a gene: 8. This CDR3 has 17 residues. The germline CDR1 and CDR2 sequences are SGHRS and YFSETQ. The full variable domain, in which reference TRBV5-1 and TRBJ2-3 provide the parts outside the CDR3, is KAGVTQTPRYLIKTRGQQVTLSCSPISGHRSVSWYQQTPGQGLQFLFEYFSETQRNKGNFPGRFSGRQFSNSRSEMNVSTLELGDSALYLCASSSQTSGAYTDTQYFGPGTRLTVL.

The CDR3 nucleotides read TGTGCCAGTAGTATGGGACAGGGGGCGGCTCAGCCCCAGCATTTT. Its protein product is CASSMGQGAAQPQHF. The genes are TRBV19 and TRBJ1-5; 12 bases agree with TRBD1. V lost 3 bases to trimming and J lost 6 bases; unmatched junction nucleotides: 3. CDR1 and CDR2 from the germline V gene are LNHDA and SQIVND (reference sequence). CDR3 size: 15 residues.

The V call is TRBV9, the J call TRBJ2-2, with 7 bases lining up with TRBD1. Trimming took 3 bases from V and 9 from J; bases not matched to a gene: 11. Germline V CDR1 and CDR2: SGDLS, YYNGEE. The CDR3 sequence is 15 residues long. CDR3 residues: CASSASDRQSRELFF. For the CDR3, the DNA is TGTGCCAGCAGCGCCTCGGACAGGCAGAGCCGGGAGCTGTTTTTT.

As for this clone: The sample holds other DNA sequences that translate to the same CDR3. This chain connects TRBV6-1 to TRBJ1-5; perhaps TRBD1 as D (6 bases). The V end was cut by 0 bases, the J end by 3 bases, with 6 bases between. Germline CDR1 MNHNS, CDR2 SASEGT. The CDR3 length is 14 residues. The CDR3 sequence: CASSEAGANQPQHF. The CDR3 bases are TGTGCCAGCAGTGAAGCGGGGGCCAATCAGCCCCAGCATTTT.

The J gene is TRBJ1-2, the V gene TRBV19; D is unresolved. V lost 3 bases and J lost 4, with 12 bases in between. This CDR3 contains 14 residues. Germline V CDR1 and CDR2: LNHDA, SQIVND (reference sequence). CDR3 residues: CASSIQNSPYGYTF. The CDR3 bases are TGTGCCAGTAGTATTCAGAACAGCCCCTATGGCTACACCTTC.

CDR3 protein: CATSTLNSPLHF. The CDR3 DNA is TGTGCCACCAGCACCTTAAATTCACCCCTCCACTTT. J is TRBJ1-6 and V is TRBV15; D is unresolved. Germline lookup yields CDR1 LNHNV and CDR2 YYDKDF (reference sequence). V lost 4 bases to trimming and J lost 7 bases, with 5 bases between them. This CDR3 is 12 amino acids long.